The 30 T cell receptor beta chains below all came from one sample that was sequenced in a study of control samples from healthy donors and cancer patients. TCRdb's table, derived via immunoSEQ multiplex PCR, lists solely in-frame clones and lacks some. The sample lists 90,000 to 150,000 clones, about 91% occurring once. Sequencing was performed on blood. All receptors come from a man between 40 and 49 years old in good health.

CDR3 protein: CASSPLRQTYNEQFF. The DNA for the CDR3 is TGTGCCAGCAGTCCCCTTCGACAGACCTACAATGAGCAGTTCTTC. This sequence joins TRBV7-9 and TRBJ2-1, with D possibly TRBD1 on 5 matching bases. V gave up 6 bases and J gave up 2 bases, with 14 bases separating them. Germline lookup yields CDR1 SEHNR and CDR2 FQNEAQ (reference sequence). The CDR3 extends over 15 amino acids.

As concerns this clone: At the DNA level, this CDR3 is encoded by other sequences in the same sample as well. CDR3 sequence: CASSLVGGDEQYF. CDR3 DNA: TGTGCCAGCAGCTTAGTCGGGGGGGACGAGCAGTACTTC. The J gene is TRBJ2-7, the V gene TRBV7-9, with 8 bases identical to TRBD2. Germline CDR1 SEHNR, CDR2 FQNEAQ (reference sequence). The V and J ends lost 1 base and 5 bases, in that order; junction bases with no gene match: 1. This CDR3 comprises 13 residues.

V and J are TRBV27 and TRBJ2-1; 10 bases map to TRBD2. This CDR3 has 18 residues. Germline V CDR1 and CDR2: MNHEY, SMNVEV (reference sequence). V shed 6 bases and J 4 bases; nucleotides not matched to a gene: 15. CDR3 in DNA: TGTGCCAGCAGAGCTTTAGGAGCGGGGGGGGCGGGGTACAATGAGCAGTTCTTC. This codes for CASRALGAGGAGYNEQFF.

This clone was recorded only once. This chain connects TRBV30 to TRBJ1-2, with D hard to call. The CDR3 has 12 residues. Germline V lookup: CDR1 GTSNPN, CDR2 SVGIG (reference sequence). V was shortened by 3 bases and J by 5 bases, with 10 bases between the two germline ends. The CDR3 DNA is TGTGCCTGGAGGATTCAATTTTATGGCTACACCTTC. This codes for CAWRIQFYGYTF.

The J gene is TRBJ1-2, the V gene TRBV2; D unclear. This CDR3 comprises 15 residues. V lost 6 bases to trimming and J lost 7 bases, with 21 bases between them. The germline gives CDR1 SNHLY, CDR2 FYNNEI. The CDR3 DNA is TGTGCCAGCAGGCCGATACAGACCTACTTCTCTGGCTACACCTTC. Translating gives CASRPIQTYFSGYTF.

The chain employs TRBV2 and TRBJ1-5; TRBD1 agrees at 7 bases. Trimming cost V 5 bases and J 9 bases; bases outside gene matches: 10. The CDR3 runs to 14 residues. Germline CDR1 SNHLY, CDR2 FYNNEI. The CDR3 coding sequence is TGTGCCAGCAGTTTACAGGGGCAAAGGGTGCCCCAGCATTTT. This encodes CASSLQGQRVPQHF.

The chain uses TRBV9 and TRBJ2-1; 11 bases fit TRBD2. J was trimmed by 8 bases and V by 3 bases; bases with no gene match: 1. CDR1 and CDR2 (germline): SGDLS, YYNGEE. The CDR3 spans 13 residues. Written as DNA, the CDR3 is TGTGCCAGCAGCGCTAGCGGGGGGTATGAGCAGTTCTTC. Its translation is CASSASGGYEQFF.

CDR3 sequence reads: CASADRGIVGNQPQHF. The CDR3, as DNA: TGTGCCAGCGCGGACAGGGGAATTGTGGGCAATCAGCCCCAGCATTTT. The rearrangement uses TRBV28 and TRBJ1-5; TRBD1 matches 9 bases. CDR1 and CDR2 from the germline V gene are MDHEN and SYDVKM. The CDR3 sequence is 16 residues long. The V gene end was trimmed by 8 bases and the J gene end by 2 bases; junction bases not matched to a gene: 10.

V gene TRBV11-2 combines with J gene TRBJ1-2; TRBD1 matches at 7 bases. Germline V CDR1 and CDR2: SGHAT, FQNNGV. The V and J ends lost 0 bases and 8 bases, in that order; junction bases with no gene match: 12. CDR3 size: 16 residues. The CDR3 DNA follows: TGTGCCAGCAGCTTAGATGAGACAGGGCCACCGGGGGGCTACACCTTC. Protein sequence: CASSLDETGPPGGYTF.

In this sample, this clone turned up many times. The same CDR3 also results from other DNA sequences found in this sample. The gene calls are TRBV9 and TRBJ1-5; D gene unclear. Trimming left V 0 bases short and J 6 bases short, with 7 bases between. CDR1 and CDR2 (germline): SGDLS, YYNGEE. The CDR3 sequence is 13 residues long. This chain's CDR3 is CASSVVPGQPQHF. The CDR3 DNA sequence: TGTGCCAGCAGCGTAGTGCCAGGTCAGCCCCAGCATTTT.

V usage is TRBV10-3 and J usage is TRBJ2-1; 9 nucleotides line up with TRBD2. Germline V gene lookup returns CDR1 ENHRY and CDR2 SYGVKD. This CDR3 is 14 amino acids long. V gave up 2 bases and J gave up 9 bases; unmatched junction bases: 5. The CDR3 region is CAISEIAGEVEQFF. In nucleotides, the CDR3 is TGTGCCATCAGTGAGATAGCGGGGGAGGTTGAGCAGTTCTTC.

The gene calls are TRBV10-3 and TRBJ2-2, with D unclear. From germline, CDR1 is ENHRY and CDR2 SYGVKD. V was shortened by 0 bases and J by 1 base, with 6 bases between the two germline ends. The CDR3 totals 15 residues. The CDR3 DNA reads TGTGCCATCAGTGAGTCCGCCAGGAACACCGGGGAGCTGTTTTTT. This sequence encodes CAISESARNTGELFF.

This chain links TRBV9 with TRBJ1-5; D not certain. V was shortened by 2 bases and J by 4 bases, with 10 bases between the two germline ends. The CDR3 is made up of 14 amino acids. The V gene's germline CDR1 is SGDLS and CDR2 YYNGEE. The CDR3 coding sequence is TGTGCCAGCAGCGTTTCCAGCGGGAATCAGCCCCAGCATTTT. Its protein product is CASSVSSGNQPQHF.

The gene calls are TRBV2 and TRBJ2-2; 9 bases map to TRBD2. This CDR3 spans 15 amino acids. V lost 4 bases, J lost 4 bases, and 4 bases stayed unmatched. Germline values: CDR1 SNHLY, CDR2 FYNNEI. The CDR3 loop reads CASSASGGPTGELFF. The CDR3, as DNA: TGTGCCAGCAGTGCCAGCGGGGGGCCCACCGGGGAGCTGTTTTTT.

The gene calls are TRBV30 and TRBJ1-6, with D unclear. The CDR3 spans 14 residues. Germline CDR1 is GTSNPN and CDR2 is SVGIG (reference sequence). Trimming shortened V by 2 bases and J by 5 bases, and 10 bases separated the two germline ends. The chain's CDR3 is CAWSFTVDNSPLHF. As DNA, the CDR3 is TGTGCCTGGAGTTTCACGGTGGATAATTCACCCCTCCACTTT. Looking up the rest from reference TRBV30 and TRBJ1-6 gives the full variable domain: SQTIHQWPATLVQPVGSPLSLECTVEGTSNPNLYWYRQAAGRGLQLLFYSVGIGQISSEVPQNLSASRPQDRQFILSSKKLLLSDSGFYLCAWSFTVDNSPLHFGNGTRLTVT.

The gene calls are TRBV7-3 and TRBJ2-6; maybe TRBD2 (5 bases). The V gene lost 0 bases and the J gene lost 0 bases, with 9 bases spanning the gap. The germline V gene encodes CDR1 SGHTA and CDR2 FQGTGA. CDR3 length: 17 amino acids. The CDR3 protein is CASSLTRGSSGANVLTF. In nucleotides, the CDR3 is TGTGCCAGCAGCTTAACCCGGGGAAGCTCTGGGGCCAACGTCCTGACTTTC. Drawing the rest from reference TRBV7-3 and TRBJ2-6, the complete variable domain is GAGVSQTPSNKVTEKGKYVELRCDPISGHTALYWYRQSLGQGPEFLIYFQGTGAADDSGLPNDRFFAVRPEGSVSTLKIQRTERGDSAVYLCASSLTRGSSGANVLTFGAGSRLTVL.

This chain connects TRBV7-2 to TRBJ1-4; no reliable D call. Looked up from germline, CDR1 is SGHTA and CDR2 is FQGNSA. Trimming removed 7 bases from V and 8 bases from J, with 14 bases in between. The CDR3 contains 13 residues. The CDR3 sequence is CASTYVLGEKLFF. For the CDR3, the DNA is TGTGCCAGCACCTATGTTCTAGGCGAAAAACTGTTTTTT.

This clone was counted between two and nine times. V gene TRBV24-1 combines with J gene TRBJ1-2, with D hard to call. Per germline, CDR1 KGHDR and CDR2 SFDVKD. Trimming took 1 base from V and 0 from J, leaving 5 bases between them. There are 14 residues in the CDR3. Here the CDR3 reads CATSDFTANYGYTF. The CDR3 nucleotides are TGTGCCACCAGTGATTTTACAGCTAACTATGGCTACACCTTC.

This chain links TRBV5-1 with TRBJ2-1, with 9 positions matching TRBD1. The CDR3 consists of 15 residues. In germline, CDR1 is SGHRS, CDR2 YFSETQ. The ends lost 1 base at V and 7 bases at J; junction bases unmatched: 6. CDR3 in DNA: TGCGCCAGCAGCTTGCGAACAGGGGGCGTAAATGAGCAGTTCTTC. Its translation is CASSLRTGGVNEQFF.

The rearrangement links TRBV19 to TRBJ1-5; a weak D match, TRBD1 (5 bases). Germline values: CDR1 LNHDA, CDR2 SQIVND (reference sequence). Trimming took 3 bases from V and 4 from J, leaving 10 bases between them. This CDR3 has 14 amino acids. The CDR3 reads CASSMWQGNQPQHF. As DNA, the CDR3 is TGTGCCAGTAGTATGTGGCAGGGTAATCAGCCCCAGCATTTT.

This sequence joins TRBV18 and TRBJ1-1, with D possibly TRBD1 on 5 matching bases. The CDR3 contains 15 residues. Germline V CDR1 and CDR2: KGHSH, LQKENI. Trimming took 3 bases from V and 1 from J, leaving 12 bases between them. As DNA, the CDR3 is TGTGCCAGCTCACCGAGGACACTTGAGAACACTGAAGCTTTCTTT. Protein: CASSPRTLENTEAFF.

The rearrangement joins TRBV3-1 (or the pseudogene TRBV3-2) to TRBJ2-1; tentatively, D is TRBD2 (7 bases). Germline CDR1 is LGHDT and CDR2 is YNNKEL (reference sequence). This CDR3 region has 13 residues. Trimming cost V 7 bases and J 7 bases, with 14 bases left between them. The CDR3 DNA sequence: TGTGCCAGCACGGGGGGCCTTAGGAATGAGCAGTTCTTC. This sequence encodes CASTGGLRNEQFF.

The gene calls are TRBV11-2 and TRBJ2-2; TRBD1 matches 7 bases. The V segment lost 6 bases and the J segment 1 base; nucleotides outside the gene matches: 8. This CDR3 contains 16 residues. Germline CDR1 reads SGHAT; CDR2 reads FQNNGV. CDR3 sequence reads: CASRYQGTENTGELFF. The CDR3 nucleotides read TGTGCCAGCAGATATCAAGGGACAGAGAACACCGGGGAGCTGTTTTTT.

V gene TRBV6-5 combines with J gene TRBJ1-1; 8 positions match TRBD1. The junction had 5 bases not matched to a gene; V was cut back by 8 bases and J by 3 bases. The CDR3 spans 13 residues. CDR1 is MNHEY, CDR2 SVGAGI, per germline. The CDR3 loop is CASGEDRDTEAFF. CDR3 in DNA: TGTGCCAGCGGCGAGGACAGGGACACTGAAGCTTTCTTT.

Written as DNA, the CDR3 is TGTGCCAGCAGCTTAGTGTCTGGGTTCACAAGCAATCAGCCCCAGCATTTT. Translating it yields CASSLVSGFTSNQPQHF. The chain joins TRBV11-2 to TRBJ1-5; D gene unclear. Trimming removed 1 base at V and 1 base at J, with 14 bases between. The germline V gene encodes CDR1 SGHAT and CDR2 FQNNGV. This CDR3 spans 17 amino acids.

The gene calls are TRBV21-1 and TRBJ1-5; TRBD1, the table's D call, was not compared with the DNA. TRBV21-1 is designated a pseudogene. CDR3 length equals 12 residues. CDR3 amino acids: CASSRPNQPQHF. For the CDR3, the DNA is TGTGCCAGCAGCAGGCCTAATCAGCCCCAGCATTTT.

The chain is built from TRBV9 and TRBJ2-3, with D perhaps matching TRBD1 (6 bases). The V end lost 0 bases, the J end lost 0 bases, and 11 bases lay between the germline ends. The germline V gene has CDR1 SGDLS and CDR2 YYNGEE. CDR3 length: 16 residues. CDR3 DNA sequence: TGTGCCAGCAGCGTAGGGCGAGGGACAAGCACAGATACGCAGTATTTT. Protein: CASSVGRGTSTDTQYF. Filled out from reference TRBV9 and TRBJ2-3, the complete variable domain reads DSGVTQTPKHLITATGQRVTLRCSPRSGDLSVYWYQQSLDQGLQFLIQYYNGEERAKGNILERFSAQQFPDLHSELNLSSLELGDSALYFCASSVGRGTSTDTQYFGPGTRLTVL.

The genes are TRBV9 and TRBJ2-7; D perhaps matches TRBD1 (6 bases). CDR1 and CDR2 from the germline V gene are SGDLS and YYNGEE. V dropped 0 bases and J dropped 1 base, with 14 bases sitting between them. The CDR3 is 16 residues long. CDR3 bases: TGTGCCAGCAGCGTAGGGGTGGGGGCCTTATCCTACGAGCAGTACTTC. Its translation is CASSVGVGALSYEQYF.

CDR3 DNA sequence: TGTGCCAGCAGCCCCAGCGAACAGGGTGTCTACTTC. Encoded protein: CASSPSEQGVYF. The chain recombines TRBV7-9 with TRBJ2-7; TRBD1 might be the D (6 bases). Trimming cost V 5 bases and J 13 bases, with 18 bases left between them. The germline V gene encodes CDR1 SEHNR and CDR2 FQNEAQ (reference sequence). There are 12 residues in the CDR3.

This sequence joins TRBV28 and TRBJ2-7; D gene ambiguous. CDR1 MDHEN and CDR2 SYDVKM come from the germline V gene. V lost 7 bases to trimming and J lost 3 bases, with 16 bases between them. The CDR3 extends over 14 amino acids. In DNA, the CDR3 is TGTGCCAGCACCTCAGCCCAAGACTTCTACGAGCAGTACTTC. This codes for CASTSAQDFYEQYF.